The sequence of this T cell receptor beta chain was determined in a study of cytomegalovirus exposure and HLA in healthy donors. This clone was recorded once. Germline lookup yields CDR1 ENHRY and CDR2 SYGVKD. The CDR3 length is 16 residues. The trim removed 6 bases at V and 5 bases at J, leaving 12 bases unmatched. Sequencing used immunoSEQ multiplex PCR; TCRdb keeps in-frame clones, though not all of them. The table has about 110,000 clones, roughly 88% seen once. The chain links TRBV10-3 to TRBJ2-5, with 10 bases identical to TRBD2. The sequence derives from a woman between 18 and 30 years old in good health and CMV-seronegative. Material: PBMCs. Here the CDR3 DNA reads TGTGCCATCAGGTCCACTAGCGGGGAATCGGGGGAGACCCAGTACTTC. Translated: CAIRSTSGESGETQYF.